This T cell receptor (beta chain) is drawn from a study of shared clonotypes between healthy human individuals. Turning to this clone: At one boundary the junction diverges from the germline segment, which might be a read error.

The data were produced by immunoSEQ multiplex PCR, yet TCRdb's version contains in-frame clones alone and is incomplete. The table has some 1.4 million clones, roughly 95% seen once; the top ten hold approximately 1.2%. The germline V gene has CDR1 SSHAT and CDR2 FNYEAQ (reference sequence). This CDR3 spans 14 amino acids. Sequencing was carried out using naive CD4+ T cells sorted from blood. The subset: CD45RA+ positively selected. The origin of this receptor is a man aged 25 to 45 in good health. The chain has TRBV7-7 and TRBJ2-2, with a weak D call TRBD1 (6 bases). CDR3: CASTTGTNTGELFF. Here the CDR3 DNA reads TGTGCTAGCACCACAGGGACGAACACCGGGGAGCTGTTTTTT.